This TCR beta chain was sequenced in a study of T cell responses to AZD1222 COVID-19 vaccine. The CDR3 loop spans 15 amino acids. Trimming left V 6 bases short and J 7 bases short, with 19 bases between. The germline V gene encodes CDR1 MNHEY and CDR2 SVGAGI. Sequenced by immunoSEQ multiplex PCR; TCRdb stores in-frame clones only, minus some. Of about 100,000 clones listed, roughly 89% are singletons. This clone has just one count. As yet, its antigen is unknown. Study conclusions and caveats: Spike-spanning, vaccine-associated CD4 TCRs were dominant at 160-218 and 743-854.

The gene calls are TRBV6-5 and TRBJ2-1; no firm D call. The TCR sequence derives from an adult in good health. Sequenced material: peripheral blood, taken on day 0 of AZD1222 vaccination. CDR3 protein: CASSPDPARRNEQFF. In DNA form, the CDR3 reads TGTGCCAGCAGCCCGGACCCGGCGAGGCGGAATGAGCAGTTCTTC.